These 21 T cell receptor beta chains were all obtained from the same sample, sequenced in a study of shared clonotypes between healthy human individuals. Produced via immunoSEQ multiplex PCR; TCRdb's table is partial and in-frame only. There are about 490,000 clones in the sample; 65% to 80% occur only once, and 10% to 15% lies in the top ten. The sample consisted of PBMCs. The receptors were gathered from a woman aged 40 to 50 in good health. Some clones in this sample may be carry-over from other donors' samples.

This rearrangement joins TRBV10-3 to TRBJ2-3, with TRBD2 matching over 8 bases. This CDR3 contains 14 residues. CDR1 and CDR2 from the germline V gene are ENHRY and SYGVKD. Unmatched junction bases numbered 8, after V lost 10 bases and J lost 2 bases. CDR3 sequence: CATAGTSHTDTQYF. The DNA of the CDR3 is TGTGCCACCGCCGGGACTAGTCACACAGATACGCAGTATTTT.

This chain uses TRBV9 with TRBJ2-5; 12 nucleotides align to TRBD2. J was trimmed by 10 bases and V by 3 bases; bases with no gene match: 10. Germline V gene sequence: CDR1 SGDLS, CDR2 YYNGEE. The length of the CDR3 is 15 residues. The CDR3 loop reads CASSELAGGQERQYF. CDR3 nucleotides: TGTGCCAGCAGCGAACTAGCGGGGGGCCAAGAGCGCCAGTACTTC.

The rearrangement links TRBV28 to TRBJ2-1; a weak D match, TRBD2 (6 bases). The germline gives CDR1 MDHEN, CDR2 SYDVKM. Trimming removed 3 bases from V and 3 bases from J, with 9 bases in between. The CDR3 totals 14 residues. CDR3 nucleotides: TGTGCCAGCAGTTTGGGGGGAGACTACAATGAGCAGTTCTTC. As protein: CASSLGGDYNEQFF.

This clone was observed a few times. V gene TRBV29-1 combines with J gene TRBJ1-1; D perhaps matches TRBD1 (5 bases). This CDR3 has 15 amino acids. Trimming removed 4 bases from V and 3 bases from J, with 18 bases in between. Germline lookup yields CDR1 SQVTM and CDR2 ANQGSEA. The CDR3 sequence: CSVVWRFGGDTEAFF. CDR3 bases: TGCAGCGTTGTTTGGCGTTTTGGGGGAGACACTGAAGCTTTCTTT.

The chain has TRBV5-3 and TRBJ2-5; TRBD2 is a possible D gene (5 bases). Judging by the DNA end, TRBJ2-7 fits better; the J call may be wrong. TRBV5-3 is reported as an ORF; its role is uncertain. CDR3 size: 14 residues. Here the CDR3 DNA reads TGTGCCAGCCGGGGAACCTCAAGCTCCTACGAGCAGTACTTC. Translation: CASRGTSSSYEQYF.

This sequence joins TRBV7-9 and TRBJ1-5, with D possibly being TRBD1 (5 bases). The CDR3 consists of 15 residues. Germline lookup yields CDR1 SEHNR and CDR2 FQNEAQ (reference sequence). The V end was cut by 5 bases, the J end by 0 bases, with 11 bases between. CDR3 sequence: CASSPQGDSNQPQHF. In DNA form, the CDR3 reads TGTGCCAGCAGCCCGCAGGGAGATAGCAATCAGCCCCAGCATTTT.

The rearrangement links TRBV11-3 to TRBJ2-5; 8 nucleotides line up with TRBD2. CDR3 length equals 16 residues. Germline trimming cut 1 base from V and 4 bases from J; bases unmatched to any gene: 8. Per the germline V gene, CDR1 is SGHNT and CDR2 is YENEEA. CDR3 sequence reads: CASSLGISGDRETQYF. The CDR3 DNA sequence: TGTGCCAGCAGCTTAGGTATTAGCGGGGATCGAGAGACCCAGTACTTC.

This clone showed up many times. This sample also contains other DNA sequences that code for the same CDR3. The rearrangement uses TRBV29-1 and TRBJ1-4, with TRBD1 matching 9 bases. V shed 5 bases and J 8 bases; nucleotides not matched to a gene: 9. There are 14 residues in the CDR3. In germline, CDR1 is SQVTM, CDR2 ANQGSEA. DNA for the CDR3: TGCAGCGTTAACACAGGGGGCAGAGGAGAAAAACTGTTTTTT. Protein: CSVNTGGRGEKLFF.

The gene calls are TRBV28 and TRBJ2-7; D may be TRBD1 (6 bases). The V and J ends lost 7 bases and 1 base respectively, with 17 bases between them. Germline V gene data show CDR1 as MDHEN and CDR2 as SYDVKM. This CDR3 has 15 amino acids. CDR3 DNA: TGTGCCAGCAAGCCTCCGGACAGAGCATCCTACGAGCAGTACTTC. It yields the protein CASKPPDRASYEQYF.

The J gene is TRBJ2-5, the V gene TRBV27, with TRBD2 as a possible D gene (6 bases). CDR3 length: 13 residues. CDR1 and CDR2 from the germline V gene are MNHEY and SMNVEV (reference sequence). V was cut by 11 bases and J by 0 bases, with 13 bases left in between. For the CDR3, the DNA is TGTGCCGGTCGCGGGATGGACCAAGAGACCCAGTACTTC. This encodes CAGRGMDQETQYF.

In regard to this clone: A far larger clone is one nucleotide away, so this likely arose from a read error. The chain recombines TRBV27 with TRBJ1-5; D unresolved. Germline V gene lookup returns CDR1 MNHEY and CDR2 SMNVEV (reference sequence). CDR3 length equals 14 residues. V shed 4 bases and J shed 5 bases, with 12 bases lying between them. CDR3 sequence (DNA): TGTGCCAGCAGTTCACTCGGGCGAGATCAGCCCCAGCATTTT. Translating gives CASSSLGRDQPQHF.

The chain joins TRBV30 to TRBJ2-5, with D tentatively TRBD2 (7 bases). The assigned J gene may be wrong: the sequence end matches TRBJ2-7 better. Germline CDR1 and CDR2: GTSNPN and SVGIG (reference sequence). CDR3 size: 11 residues. The CDR3 region is CAFRGGYEQYF. The CDR3 DNA sequence: TGTGCCTTTAGGGGGGGCTACGAGCAGTACTTC.

The rearrangement joins TRBV5-4 to TRBJ2-1, with D hard to call. V lost 3 bases and J lost 10, with 14 bases in between. The CDR3 length is 13 residues. Germline lookup yields CDR1 SGHNT and CDR2 YYREEE (reference sequence). DNA of the CDR3: TGTGCCAGCAGCTCCACCAACAAAGACGAGCAGTTCTTC. It codes for CASSSTNKDEQFF.

The chain has TRBV6-1 and TRBJ1-4, with 8 bases matching TRBD1. The germline gives CDR1 MNHNS, CDR2 SASEGT. The CDR3 covers 13 residues. V was clipped by 3 bases and J by 7 bases; unmatched bases: 1. The CDR3 sequence is CASSDRGLEKLFF. For the CDR3, the DNA is TGTGCCAGCAGTGACAGGGGGCTTGAAAAACTGTTTTTT.

The chain employs TRBV7-9 and TRBJ2-3; possible D gene TRBD2, 5 bases. Germline values: CDR1 SEHNR, CDR2 FQNEAQ (reference sequence). Trimming took off 4 bases at V and 1 base at J, with 9 bases between the two ends. CDR3 length: 14 amino acids. Here the CDR3 reads CASSYGAGTDTQYF. The CDR3, as DNA: TGTGCCAGCAGCTATGGAGCGGGCACAGATACGCAGTATTTT.

The rearrangement uses TRBV27 and TRBJ2-7; 9 bases map to TRBD2. This CDR3 spans 15 amino acids. Germline CDR1 reads MNHEY; CDR2 reads SMNVEV (reference sequence). V gave up 7 bases and J gave up 4 bases; unmatched junction bases: 11. The CDR3 region has the DNA TGTGCCAGCAAACCGGGAGGTAGCGGGAGTTACGAGCAGTACTTC. Protein product: CASKPGGSGSYEQYF.

The V gene is TRBV19, the J gene TRBJ1-5; tentative D call: TRBD1 (5 bases). CDR1 and CDR2 from the germline V gene are LNHDA and SQIVND (reference sequence). Trimming cost V 5 bases and J 2 bases, with 10 bases left between them. This CDR3 comprises 14 residues. For the CDR3, the DNA is TGTGCCAGTAGTCGGGGCTGGGGCAATCAGCCCCAGCATTTT. This gives the protein CASSRGWGNQPQHF.

The V call is TRBV28, the J call TRBJ1-4; no clear D. This CDR3 contains 14 residues. Trimming took 5 bases from V and 5 from J, leaving 12 bases between them. Germline CDR1 reads MDHEN; CDR2 reads SYDVKM. In nucleotides, the CDR3 is TGTGCCAGCAGTGCACAACAGAACAATGAAAAACTGTTTTTT. As protein: CASSAQQNNEKLFF.

The chain recombines TRBV6-5 with TRBJ2-7; TRBD2 aligns across 7 bases. Trimming took 6 bases from V and 0 from J; bases not matched to a gene: 8. CDR1 and CDR2 (germline): MNHEY, SVGAGI. The CDR3 has 15 amino acids. The CDR3 protein is CASSYSGLSSYEQYF. The CDR3 DNA reads as TGTGCCAGCAGCTATAGCGGGCTTAGCTCCTACGAGCAGTACTTC.

This clone has a single count. J is TRBJ2-2 and V is TRBV27, with TRBD1 matching 11 bases. Germline V gives CDR1 MNHEY, CDR2 SMNVEV (reference sequence). V shed 5 bases, J shed 4 bases, and the junction held 3 bases outside the gene matches. This CDR3 region has 15 residues. The CDR3 region has the DNA TGTGCCAGCAGTCGGACAGGGGGCGGCACCGGGGAGCTGTTTTTT. This encodes CASSRTGGGTGELFF.

V and J are TRBV28 and TRBJ2-3; TRBD1 or TRBD2 may be the D gene (6 bases each). The CDR3 extends over 13 amino acids. Germline CDR1 and CDR2: MDHEN and SYDVKM. The V and J ends lost 9 bases and 3 bases respectively, with 13 bases between them. The chain's CDR3 is CASRKGGTDTQYF. The CDR3, as DNA: TGTGCCAGTAGGAAGGGGGGTACAGATACGCAGTATTTT. Full variable domain (missing parts from reference TRBV28 and TRBJ2-3): DVKVTQSSRYLVKRTGEKVFLECVQDMDHENMFWYRQDPGLGLRLIYFSYDVKMKEKGDIPEGYSVSREKKERFSLILESASTNQTSMYLCASRKGGTDTQYFGPGTRLTVL.